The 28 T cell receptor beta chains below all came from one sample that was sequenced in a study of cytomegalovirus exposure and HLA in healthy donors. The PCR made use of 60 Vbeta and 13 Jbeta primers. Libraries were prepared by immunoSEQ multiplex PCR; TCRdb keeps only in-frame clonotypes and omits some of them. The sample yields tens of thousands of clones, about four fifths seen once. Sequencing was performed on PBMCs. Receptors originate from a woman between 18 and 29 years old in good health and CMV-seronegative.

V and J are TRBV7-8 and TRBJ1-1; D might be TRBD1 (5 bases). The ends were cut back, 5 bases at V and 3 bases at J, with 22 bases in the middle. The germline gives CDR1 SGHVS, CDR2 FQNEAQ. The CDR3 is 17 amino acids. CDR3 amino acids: CASSLLGGGLLYTEAFF. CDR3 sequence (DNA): TGTGCCAGCAGCCTCCTGGGGGGGGGTTTGCTGTACACTGAAGCTTTCTTT.

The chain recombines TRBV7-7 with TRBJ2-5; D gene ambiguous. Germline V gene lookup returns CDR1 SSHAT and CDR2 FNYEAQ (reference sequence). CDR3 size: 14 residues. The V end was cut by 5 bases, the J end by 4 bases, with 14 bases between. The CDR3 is CASSAKPSGETQYF. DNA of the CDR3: TGTGCCAGCAGCGCTAAGCCCTCGGGAGAGACCCAGTACTTC.

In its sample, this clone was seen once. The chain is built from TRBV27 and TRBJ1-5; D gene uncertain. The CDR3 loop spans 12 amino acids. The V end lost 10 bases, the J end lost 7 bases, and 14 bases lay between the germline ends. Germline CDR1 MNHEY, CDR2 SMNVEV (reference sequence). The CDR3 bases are TGTGCCACCGGGGTCCTCGCCCAGCCCCAGCATTTT. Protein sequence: CATGVLAQPQHF.

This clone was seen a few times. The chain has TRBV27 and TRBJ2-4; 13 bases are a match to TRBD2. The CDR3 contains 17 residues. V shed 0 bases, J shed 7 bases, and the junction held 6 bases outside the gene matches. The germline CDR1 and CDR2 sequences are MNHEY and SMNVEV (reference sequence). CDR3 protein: CASSLSVGTSGMNIQYF. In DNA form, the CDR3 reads TGTGCCAGCAGTTTATCGGTGGGGACTAGCGGGATGAACATTCAGTACTTC.

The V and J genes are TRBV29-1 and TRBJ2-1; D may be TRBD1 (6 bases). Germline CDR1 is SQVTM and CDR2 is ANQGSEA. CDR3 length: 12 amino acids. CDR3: CRLEWGRYEQFF. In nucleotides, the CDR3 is TGCAGGCTTGAGTGGGGGCGTTATGAGCAGTTCTTC.

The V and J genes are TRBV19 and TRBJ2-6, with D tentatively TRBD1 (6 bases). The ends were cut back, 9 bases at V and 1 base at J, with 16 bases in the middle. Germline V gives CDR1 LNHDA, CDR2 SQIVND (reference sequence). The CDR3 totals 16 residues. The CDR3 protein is CASTQGVRSGANVLTF. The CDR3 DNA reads TGTGCCAGCACACAGGGAGTCCGATCTGGGGCCAACGTCCTGACTTTC.

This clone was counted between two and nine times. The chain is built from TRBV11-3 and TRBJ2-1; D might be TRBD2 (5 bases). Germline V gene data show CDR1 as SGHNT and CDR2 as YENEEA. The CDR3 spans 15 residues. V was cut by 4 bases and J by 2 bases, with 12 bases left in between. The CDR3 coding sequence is TGTGCCAGCAGCTCGAGCGGAGAACCCTACAATGAGCAGTTCTTC. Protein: CASSSSGEPYNEQFF.

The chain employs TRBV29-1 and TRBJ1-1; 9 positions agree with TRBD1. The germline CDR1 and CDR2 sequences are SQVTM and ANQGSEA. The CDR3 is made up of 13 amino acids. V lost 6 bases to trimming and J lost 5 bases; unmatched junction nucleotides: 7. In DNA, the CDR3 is TGCAGCGTCGACAGGGGGATCGGGACTGAAGCTTTCTTT. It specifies CSVDRGIGTEAFF.

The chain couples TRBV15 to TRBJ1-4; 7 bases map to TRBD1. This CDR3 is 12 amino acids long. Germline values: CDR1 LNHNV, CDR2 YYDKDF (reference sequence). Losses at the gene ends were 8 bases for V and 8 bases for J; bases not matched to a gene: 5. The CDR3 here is CATQTGREKLFF. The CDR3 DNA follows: TGTGCCACCCAGACAGGGCGGGAAAAACTGTTTTTT.

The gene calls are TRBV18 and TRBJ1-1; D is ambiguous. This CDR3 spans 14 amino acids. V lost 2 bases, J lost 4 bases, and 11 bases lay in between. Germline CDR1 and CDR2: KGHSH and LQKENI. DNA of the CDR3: TGTGCCAGCTCACCAACCGGCGGTGGCACTGAAGCTTTCTTT. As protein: CASSPTGGGTEAFF.

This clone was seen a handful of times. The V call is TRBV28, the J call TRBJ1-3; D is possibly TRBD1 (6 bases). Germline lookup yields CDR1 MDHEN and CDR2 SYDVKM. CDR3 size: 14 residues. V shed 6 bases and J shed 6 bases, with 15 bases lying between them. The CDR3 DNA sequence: TGTGCCAGCAGGACCTCCGGGGACATAAACACCATATATTTT. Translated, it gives CASRTSGDINTIYF.

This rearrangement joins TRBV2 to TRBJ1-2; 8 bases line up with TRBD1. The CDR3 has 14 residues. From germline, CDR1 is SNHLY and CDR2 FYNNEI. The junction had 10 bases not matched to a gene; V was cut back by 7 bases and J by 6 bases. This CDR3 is CASTQMAGGDGYTF. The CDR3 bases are TGTGCCAGCACCCAAATGGCAGGGGGCGATGGCTACACCTTC.

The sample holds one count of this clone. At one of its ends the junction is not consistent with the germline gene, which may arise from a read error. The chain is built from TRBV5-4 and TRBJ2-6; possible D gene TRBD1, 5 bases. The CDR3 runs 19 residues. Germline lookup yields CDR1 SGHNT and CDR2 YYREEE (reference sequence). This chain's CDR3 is CASSLLSRVPRSGANGLTF. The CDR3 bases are TGTGCCAGCAGCTTGCTTTCTCGGGTACCGCGATCTGGGGCCAACGGCCTGACTTTC.

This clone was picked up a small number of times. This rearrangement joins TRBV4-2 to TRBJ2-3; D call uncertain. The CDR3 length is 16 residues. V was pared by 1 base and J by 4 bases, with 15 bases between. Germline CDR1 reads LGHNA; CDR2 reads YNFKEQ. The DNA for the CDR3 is TGTGCCAGCAGCCAAGGTGAGGCCCCTCACTCAGATACGCAGTATTTT. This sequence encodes CASSQGEAPHSDTQYF.

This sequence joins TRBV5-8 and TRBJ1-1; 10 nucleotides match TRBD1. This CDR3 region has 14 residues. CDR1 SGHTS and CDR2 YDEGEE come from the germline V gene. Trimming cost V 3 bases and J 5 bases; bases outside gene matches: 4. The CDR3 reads CASSSGQGRTEAFF. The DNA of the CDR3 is TGTGCCAGCAGCTCGGGACAGGGGCGGACTGAAGCTTTCTTT.

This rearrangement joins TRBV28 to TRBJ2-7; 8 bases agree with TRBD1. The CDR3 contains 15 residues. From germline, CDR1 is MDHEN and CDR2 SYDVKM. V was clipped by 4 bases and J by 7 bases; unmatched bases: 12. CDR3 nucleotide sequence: TGTGCCAGCAGTTCGACAGGGGAAAAACGACTAGAGCAGTACTTC. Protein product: CASSSTGEKRLEQYF.

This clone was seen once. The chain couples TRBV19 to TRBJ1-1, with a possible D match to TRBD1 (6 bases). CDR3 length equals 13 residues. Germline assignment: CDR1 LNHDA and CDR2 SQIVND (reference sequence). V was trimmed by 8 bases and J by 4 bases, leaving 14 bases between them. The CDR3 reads CASRRGGVTEAFF. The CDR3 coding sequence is TGTGCCAGTCGAAGGGGGGGGGTCACTGAAGCTTTCTTT.

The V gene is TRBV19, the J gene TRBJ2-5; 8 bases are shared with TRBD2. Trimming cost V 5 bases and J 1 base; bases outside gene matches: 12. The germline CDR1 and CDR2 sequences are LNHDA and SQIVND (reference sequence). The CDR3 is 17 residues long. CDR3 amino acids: CASSSFPGLERQETQYF. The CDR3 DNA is TGTGCCAGTAGTTCTTTCCCGGGACTAGAGCGCCAAGAGACCCAGTACTTC.

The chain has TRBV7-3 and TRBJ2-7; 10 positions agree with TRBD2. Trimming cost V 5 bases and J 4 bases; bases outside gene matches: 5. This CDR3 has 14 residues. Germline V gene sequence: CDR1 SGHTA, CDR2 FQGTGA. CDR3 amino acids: CASSALAGAYEQYF. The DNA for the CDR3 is TGTGCCAGCAGCGCGCTAGCGGGAGCTTACGAGCAGTACTTC. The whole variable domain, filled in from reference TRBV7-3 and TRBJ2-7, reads GAGVSQTPSNKVTEKGKYVELRCDPISGHTALYWYRQSLGQGPEFLIYFQGTGAADDSGLPNDRFFAVRPEGSVSTLKIQRTERGDSAVYLCASSALAGAYEQYFGPGTRLTVT.

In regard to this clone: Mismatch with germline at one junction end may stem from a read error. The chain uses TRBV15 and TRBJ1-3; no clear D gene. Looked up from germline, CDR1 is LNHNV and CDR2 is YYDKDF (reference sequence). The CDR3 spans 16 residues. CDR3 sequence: CATSGPREDSGNTTYF. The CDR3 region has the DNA TGTGCCACCAGCGGGCCCCGGGAGGACTCTGGAAACACCACATATTTT.

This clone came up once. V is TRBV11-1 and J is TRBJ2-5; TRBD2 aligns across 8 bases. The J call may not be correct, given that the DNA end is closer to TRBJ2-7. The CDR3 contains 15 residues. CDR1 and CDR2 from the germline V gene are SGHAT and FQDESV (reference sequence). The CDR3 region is CASSRSGSSSHEQYF. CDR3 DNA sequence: TGTGCCAGCAGCAGAAGCGGGAGCTCTAGCCACGAGCAGTACTTC.

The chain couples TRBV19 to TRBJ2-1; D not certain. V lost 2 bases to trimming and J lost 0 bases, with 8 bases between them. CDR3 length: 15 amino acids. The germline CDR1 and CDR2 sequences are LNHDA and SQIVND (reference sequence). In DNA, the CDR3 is TGTGCCAGTAGTATATCGATGAGCTCCTACAATGAGCAGTTCTTC. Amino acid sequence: CASSISMSSYNEQFF.

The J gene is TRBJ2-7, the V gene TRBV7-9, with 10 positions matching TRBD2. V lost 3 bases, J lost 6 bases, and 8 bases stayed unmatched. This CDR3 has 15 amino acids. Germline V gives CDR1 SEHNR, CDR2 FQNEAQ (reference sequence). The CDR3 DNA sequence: TGTGCCAGCAGCTTGTTGGCTAGCGGGAGCCGCGAGCAGTACTTC. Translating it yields CASSLLASGSREQYF.

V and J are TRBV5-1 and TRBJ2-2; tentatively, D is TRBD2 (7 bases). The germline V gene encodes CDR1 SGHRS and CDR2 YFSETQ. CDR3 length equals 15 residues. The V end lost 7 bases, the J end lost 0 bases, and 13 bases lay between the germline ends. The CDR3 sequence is CASLQGGANTGELFF. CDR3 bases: TGCGCCAGCCTACAGGGAGGGGCGAACACCGGGGAGCTGTTTTTT.

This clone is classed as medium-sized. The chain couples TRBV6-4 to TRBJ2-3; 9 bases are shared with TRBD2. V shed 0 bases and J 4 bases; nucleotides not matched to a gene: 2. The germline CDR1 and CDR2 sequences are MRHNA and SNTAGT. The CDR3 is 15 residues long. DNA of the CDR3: TGTGCCAGCAGTGACTCTAGCGGGAGCGCAGATACGCAGTATTTT. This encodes CASSDSSGSADTQYF.

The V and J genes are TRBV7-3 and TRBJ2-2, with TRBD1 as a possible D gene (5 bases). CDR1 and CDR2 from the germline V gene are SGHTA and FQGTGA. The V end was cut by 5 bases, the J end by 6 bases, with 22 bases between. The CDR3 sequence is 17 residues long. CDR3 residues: CASSPGPDTLTSGELFF. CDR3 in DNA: TGTGCCAGCAGCCCCGGCCCGGACACCCTAACGTCCGGGGAGCTGTTTTTT.

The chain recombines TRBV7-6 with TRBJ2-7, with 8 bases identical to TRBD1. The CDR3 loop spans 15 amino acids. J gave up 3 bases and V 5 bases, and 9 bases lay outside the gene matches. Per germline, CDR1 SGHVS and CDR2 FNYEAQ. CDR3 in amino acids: CASSPGGRSNYEQYF. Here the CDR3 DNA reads TGTGCCAGCAGCCCAGGGGGCAGGTCGAACTACGAGCAGTACTTC. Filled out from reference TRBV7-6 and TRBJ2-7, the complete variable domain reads GAGVSQSPRYKVTKRGQDVALRCDPISGHVSLYWYRQALGQGPEFLTYFNYEAQQDKSGLPNDRFSAERPEGSISTLTIQRTEQRDSAMYRCASSPGGRSNYEQYFGPGTRLTVT.

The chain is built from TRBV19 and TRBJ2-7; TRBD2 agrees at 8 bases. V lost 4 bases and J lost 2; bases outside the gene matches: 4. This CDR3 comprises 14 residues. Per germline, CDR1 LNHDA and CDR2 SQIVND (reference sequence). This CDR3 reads CASSNPGLAYEQYF. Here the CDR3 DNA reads TGTGCCAGTAGTAACCCGGGACTAGCCTACGAGCAGTACTTC.